The text below deals with one TCR beta chain. Seattle enrolled patients during active infection and tracked them longitudinally. The data belong to a study of blood T cell repertoires in COVID-19. Across the study: Acute-phase and convalescent COVID-19 samples originated in the United States, Italy and Spain.

V was clipped by 6 bases and J by 1 base, with 19 bases between them. This CDR3 is built from 17 residues. Germline-derived CDR1 and CDR2 are LNHDA and SQIVND (reference sequence). In the source study's methods: Using reference gene primer amplification, nucleated cell counts were estimated. The assay was immunoSEQ multiplex PCR, and TCRdb's table has in-frame clones only and misses some. For V, J and clone size, that table is used; D and trimming come from the DNA. The sample lists more than 200,000 clones; about 85% were seen once. The sample taken for sequencing was peripheral blood. The genes are TRBV19 and TRBJ2-4; D is possibly TRBD2 (7 bases). This sequence was found in a woman older than 75 with COVID-19, enrolled during active disease. Here the CDR3 DNA reads TGTGCCAGTAGACCCAGCTGGGGGGGCAGGGCCAAAAACATTCAGTACTTC. It is translated as CASRPSWGGRAKNIQYF.